Each of the 8 T cell receptor beta chains below was sequenced from the same sample in a study of blood T cell repertoires in COVID-19. Method: immunoSEQ multiplex PCR; TCRdb's copy keeps in-frame clones and lacks some. The data show over 200,000 clones, roughly 88% seen once. What was sequenced was PBMCs or T cells enriched from blood (not recorded which). The source of these receptors is a woman aged 25 to 39 who had been exposed to COVID-19.

V usage is TRBV19 and J usage is TRBJ2-6, with a possible D match to TRBD1 (5 bases). Trimming pared 4 bases from V and 0 bases from J, leaving 13 bases between. Germline values: CDR1 LNHDA, CDR2 SQIVND (reference sequence). The CDR3 is 17 amino acids. The CDR3 region is CASSRGRAASGANVLTF. CDR3 sequence (DNA): TGTGCCAGTAGTAGGGGCCGCGCCGCCTCTGGGGCCAACGTCCTGACTTTC.

The V call is TRBV7-9, the J call TRBJ2-2; 12 bases are shared with TRBD2. The CDR3 contains 18 residues. V trimming: 5 bases; J trimming: 1 base; junction bases outside the gene matches: 8. CDR1 is SEHNR and CDR2 is FQNEAQ in the germline V gene (reference sequence). The CDR3 loop reads CASSLKTSGSGNTGELFF. CDR3 DNA: TGTGCCAGCAGCCTTAAGACTAGCGGGAGTGGGAACACCGGGGAGCTGTTTTTT.

In DNA form, the CDR3 reads TGTGCCAGCAGCAAAGGAACGGAGAAAGGGGGAAAGGGAGCTTTCTTT. Its translation is CASSKGTEKGGKGAFF. This sequence joins TRBV21-1 and TRBJ1-1; the table gives TRBD1 as D, unverified against the DNA. TRBV21-1 is listed as a pseudogene. The CDR3 length is 16 residues.

Only one count was recorded for this clone. The chain recombines TRBV9 with TRBJ2-3; 11 bases are shared with TRBD2. The CDR3 sequence is 18 residues long. After removal of 0 bases from V and 0 bases from J, the junction contained 6 bases not matched to a gene. The germline V gene encodes CDR1 SGDLS and CDR2 YYNGEE. This chain's CDR3 is CASSVGSSGGTSTDTQYF. Here the CDR3 DNA reads TGTGCCAGCAGCGTAGGGTCTAGCGGGGGGACTAGCACAGATACGCAGTATTTT.

The chain uses TRBV6-4 and TRBJ2-1; 7 positions match TRBD1. Per the germline V gene, CDR1 is MRHNA and CDR2 is SNTAGT. The J segment lost 8 bases and the V segment lost 5 bases, leaving 9 bases of the junction unmatched. CDR3 length: 14 amino acids. For the CDR3, the DNA is TGTGCCAGCAGTCTAACGGGACAGTATGATGAGCAGTTCTTC. It yields the protein CASSLTGQYDEQFF.

V gene TRBV3-1 (or the pseudogene TRBV3-2) combines with J gene TRBJ1-5; maybe TRBD1 (6 bases). Germline assignment: CDR1 LGHDT and CDR2 YNNKEL (reference sequence). V was trimmed by 5 bases and J by 5 bases, leaving 10 bases between them. The length of the CDR3 is 13 residues. The CDR3 sequence: CASSAYRDQPQHF. In DNA form, the CDR3 reads TGTGCCAGCAGCGCCTACAGGGATCAGCCCCAGCATTTT.

The gene calls are TRBV6-5 and TRBJ1-1; 7 nucleotides align to TRBD1. From germline, CDR1 is MNHEY and CDR2 SVGAGI. The junction had 7 bases not matched to a gene; V was cut back by 7 bases and J by 5 bases. The CDR3 contains 13 residues. CDR3 protein: CASTKGAWTEAFF. In DNA, the CDR3 is TGTGCCAGCACCAAGGGGGCTTGGACTGAAGCTTTCTTT.

The chain joins TRBV5-1 to TRBJ2-1; the match to TRBD2 covers 10 bases. Germline CDR1 is SGHRS and CDR2 is YFSETQ. The CDR3 is made up of 14 amino acids. The V and J ends lost 1 base and 10 bases, in that order; junction bases with no gene match: 5. The CDR3 loop is CASSLWLAGEEQFF. The CDR3 bases are TGCGCCAGCAGCTTGTGGCTAGCGGGAGAAGAGCAGTTCTTC. Drawing the rest from reference TRBV5-1 and TRBJ2-1, the complete variable domain is KAGVTQTPRYLIKTRGQQVTLSCSPISGHRSVSWYQQTPGQGLQFLFEYFSETQRNKGNFPGRFSGRQFSNSRSEMNVSTLELGDSALYLCASSLWLAGEEQFFGPGTRLTVL.